This TCR beta chain was sequenced in a study of blood T cell repertoires in COVID-19. Data came from immunoSEQ multiplex PCR; TCRdb stores just in-frame clones and leaves some out. The table records roughly 260,000 clones, over 75% of them present only once. Looked up from germline, CDR1 is MDHEN and CDR2 is SYDVKM. The CDR3 extends over 12 amino acids. Trimming removed 5 bases at V and 7 bases at J, with 11 bases between. The sequence came from a woman between 45 and 65 years old who had recovered from COVID-19. The sample comprised PBMCs or T cells enriched from blood (not recorded which). The genes are TRBV28 and TRBJ1-1, with a possible D match to TRBD1 (6 bases). The CDR3 sequence is CASSTTGREAFF. The CDR3 DNA sequence: TGTGCCAGCAGTACGACAGGACGTGAAGCTTTCTTT.